This TCR beta chain was observed in a study of cytomegalovirus exposure and HLA in healthy donors. Study findings and constraints: Most TCR sequences proved rare, with some public TCRs found in many donors.

For this clone: Its antigen is as yet unknown.

Sequencing used immunoSEQ multiplex PCR; TCRdb keeps in-frame clones, though not all of them. Altogether around 200,000 clones are present, roughly 88% being singletons, with the ten largest covering around 3%. V gave up 3 bases and J gave up 2 bases, with 10 bases separating them. This CDR3 region has 14 residues. Germline V gene data show CDR1 as LNHDA and CDR2 as SQIVND (reference sequence). This sequence was found in a woman aged 18-29 years in good health and CMV-seronegative. The rearrangement joins TRBV19 to TRBJ1-2; D remains unclear. The sequenced sample was PBMCs. CDR3 loop: CASSIGWENYGYTF. CDR3 coding DNA: TGTGCCAGTAGTATTGGTTGGGAGAACTATGGCTACACCTTC. Full variable domain (remainder filled in from reference TRBV19 and TRBJ1-2): DGGITQSPKYLFRKEGQNVTLSCEQNLNHDAMYWYRQDPGQGLRLIYYSQIVNDFQKGDIAEGYSVSREKKESFPLTVTSAQKNPTAFYLCASSIGWENYGYTFGSGTRLTVV.